This T cell receptor beta chain was recovered during a study of blood T cell repertoires in COVID-19 (dated by TCRdb to the early 2020s). In terms of the full investigation: Samples from collaborators originated in the United States, Italy and Spain and spanned both the acute and convalescent phases of COVID-19. Where available, HLA class I and class II types were obtained from metadata supplied by the sample provider rather than from assay-based typing. A freely available public database, intended as a resource for researchers studying the immune response to SARS-CoV-2, is where the repertoires were released. The samples were drawn from the first 160 participants of the ongoing ImmuneRACE study and from under 1,500 subjects provided by 6 global collaborators. The material from the prospective study consisted of cDNA or gDNA derived from T cells, B-cell-depleted T cells, or PBMCs. Deeply sampled blood TCRbeta repertoires from subjects exposed to, actively infected with, or recovered from COVID-19 were included in the dataset. Nearly every sample came with metadata listing a de-identified subject ID, COVID-19 status, age in years and sex.

Each collaborating institution followed its own protocols to collect whole blood in K2EDTA tubes. For TCRbeta analysis, collaborators shipped samples in one of three forms: frozen whole blood, isolated PBMCs, or DNA extracted from either of those sample types. TCRbeta CDR3 regions were amplified from genomic DNA using the immunoSEQ Assay, a bias-controlled multiplex PCR. In the authors' own workflow: The number of nucleated cells in each sample was estimated by amplification of reference gene primers within the assay. To quantify the absolute abundance of each unique TCRbeta CDR3 rearrangement, sequence reads were collapsed and filtered. Productive Simpson clonality was computed per sample as the square root of Simpson's diversity index over productive rearrangements. The immuneACCESS repertoire file appears here via TCRdb, limited to in-frame rearrangements. These files lack a portion of the clones; in checked studies, under half of the deficit traces to unresolved V genes, and the cause of the others is not known. V, J and clone size derive from that table, while D and trimming were established from the DNA sequence. Within this sample are approximately 190,000 clones, with around 80% of them counted one time only. 13% to 15% of the sample comes from the top ten.

CDR1 is given as LGHNA and CDR2 as YNFKEQ, both from the germline V gene. The junction shows trimming of 3 bases on V and 0 bases on J, plus 8 bases between the germline ends. From the cysteine through the phenylalanine, the CDR3 covers 14 amino acids. Here the CDR3 DNA is all that survives: 42 bases in frame from base 1. What the research found in general, with its limitations: The amount of clinical and demographic metadata varied by source and participant and was provided uncurated.

This clone was recorded a few times. Its antigen remains undetermined. The record has no base qualities; no much larger clone is one base away. The clonotype was recovered from a man aged 30-40 years with active or convalescent COVID-19. The V and J genes are TRBV4-2 and TRBJ1-1, with TRBD1 as a weak D call on 5 bases. The sequenced sample consisted of peripheral blood. The DNA sequence is as follows: TGTGCCAGCAGCCAGCGGGGCATGAACACTGAAGCTTTCTTT. It codes for CASSQRGMNTEAFF.